Shown below are 26 T cell receptor beta chains from a single sample sequenced in a study of blood T cell repertoires in COVID-19. Only in-frame clones appear in the TCRdb table, and some are missing; sequencing was by immunoSEQ multiplex PCR. The data hold 70,000 or so clones, with around nine tenths observed a single time. Sample: peripheral blood. The receptors originated from a man in his forties or fifties with acute or convalescent COVID-19.

J is TRBJ1-4 and V is TRBV15; D remains unclear. Trimming removed 1 base from V and 8 bases from J, with 11 bases in between. The germline gives CDR1 LNHNV, CDR2 YYDKDF (reference sequence). The CDR3 runs 14 residues. Written as DNA, the CDR3 is TGTGCCACCAGCAGAGTGTACGGTGAGGAAAAACTGTTTTTT. Residues: CATSRVYGEEKLFF. Complete variable domain (other parts from reference TRBV15 and TRBJ1-4): DAMVIQNPRYQVTQFGKPVTLSCSQTLNHNVMYWYQQKSSQAPKLLFHYYDKDFNNEADTPDNFQSRRPNTSFCFLDIRSPGLGDTAMYLCATSRVYGEEKLFFGSGTQLSVL.

The genes are TRBV18 and TRBJ1-6, with 10 bases matching TRBD1. With 6 bases clipped from V and 10 bases from J, the junction kept 3 bases outside the gene matches. The CDR3 contains 13 residues. In germline, CDR1 is KGHSH, CDR2 LQKENI. DNA of the CDR3: TGTGCCAGCTCCGGACAGGGGGAATCACCCCTCCACTTT. The encoded protein is CASSGQGESPLHF.

On this clone itself: Other DNA sequences in the same sample also yield this CDR3. The V call is TRBV29-1, the J call TRBJ2-2; possible D gene TRBD2, 6 bases. The CDR3 loop spans 13 amino acids. Germline-derived CDR1 and CDR2 are SQVTM and ANQGSEA. V lost 7 bases and J lost 8, with 17 bases in between. The CDR3 sequence is CSGIGTSTGELFF. The CDR3 DNA is TGCAGCGGGATCGGGACTTCTACTGGGGAGCTGTTTTTT.

On this clone itself: Within the sample, other DNA sequences also encode this same CDR3. This sequence joins TRBV29-1 and TRBJ2-2; D may be TRBD2 (6 bases). From germline, CDR1 is SQVTM and CDR2 ANQGSEA. V lost 7 bases to trimming and J lost 5 bases, with 14 bases between them. The CDR3 is made up of 13 amino acids. CDR3 region: CSGIGTSTGELFF. In nucleotides, the CDR3 is TGCAGCGGGATCGGGACTTCTACCGGGGAGCTGTTTTTT.

This clone came up once. This chain uses TRBV13 with TRBJ1-1; D perhaps matches TRBD1 (6 bases). The CDR3 covers 14 residues. Germline V lookup: CDR1 PRHDT, CDR2 FYEKMQ (reference sequence). Trimming removed 4 bases at V and 0 bases at J, with 9 bases between. The CDR3: CASSSRGLNTEAFF. For the CDR3, the DNA is TGTGCCAGCAGCTCCAGGGGCTTGAACACTGAAGCTTTCTTT.

This chain joins TRBV19 and TRBJ1-5, with D perhaps TRBD1 (6 bases). Trimming removed 0 bases at V and 1 base at J, with 10 bases between. This CDR3 is built from 16 residues. CDR1 is LNHDA, CDR2 SQIVND, per germline (reference sequence). This CDR3 is CASSIEGQPSNQPQHF. The CDR3 DNA follows: TGTGCCAGTAGTATAGAGGGACAACCAAGCAATCAGCCCCAGCATTTT. Variable domain in full (rest from reference TRBV19 and TRBJ1-5): DGGITQSPKYLFRKEGQNVTLSCEQNLNHDAMYWYRQDPGQGLRLIYYSQIVNDFQKGDIAEGYSVSREKKESFPLTVTSAQKNPTAFYLCASSIEGQPSNQPQHFGDGTRLSIL.

J is TRBJ2-3 and V is TRBV30; 8 nucleotides line up with TRBD2. The trim removed 8 bases at V and 2 bases at J, leaving 6 bases unmatched. CDR1 and CDR2 from the germline V gene are GTSNPN and SVGIG (reference sequence). The CDR3 has 13 amino acids. CDR3 nucleotide sequence: TGTGCCCTCGGGGGGGGTGTCACAGATACGCAGTATTTT. Translated: CALGGGVTDTQYF.

J is TRBJ2-7 and V is TRBV5-1, with 10 bases lining up with TRBD2. CDR3 length equals 18 residues. The V gene end was trimmed by 0 bases and the J gene end by 1 base; junction bases not matched to a gene: 10. Germline V gene data show CDR1 as SGHRS and CDR2 as YFSETQ. CDR3 protein: CASSLVQREGLLSYEQYF. The CDR3 coding sequence is TGCGCCAGCAGCTTGGTTCAGCGGGAGGGCCTATTATCCTACGAGCAGTACTTC.

The V call is TRBV18, the J call TRBJ1-3; D remains unclear. Germline CDR1 reads KGHSH; CDR2 reads LQKENI. The germline V and J ends were trimmed by 4 bases and 0 bases, with 16 bases remaining between them. The CDR3 is made up of 17 amino acids. The CDR3 loop is CASSQNSAPYSGNTIYF. The CDR3 DNA follows: TGTGCCAGCTCACAAAACTCAGCGCCATACTCTGGAAACACCATATATTTT. The full variable domain, in which reference TRBV18 and TRBJ1-3 provide the parts outside the CDR3, is NAGVMQNPRHLVRRRGQEARLRCSPMKGHSHVYWYRQLPEEGLKFMVYLQKENIIDESGMPKERFSAEFPKEGPSILRIQQVVRGDSAAYFCASSQNSAPYSGNTIYFGEGSWLTVV.

The chain couples TRBV19 to TRBJ2-2; D unresolved. The CDR3 contains 15 residues. The germline CDR1 and CDR2 sequences are LNHDA and SQIVND (reference sequence). The V and J ends lost 4 bases and 0 bases respectively, with 9 bases between them. CDR3 amino acids: CASSKPRANTGELFF. DNA for the CDR3: TGTGCCAGTAGTAAGCCCCGGGCGAACACCGGGGAGCTGTTTTTT.

This clone was recorded only once. The rearrangement links TRBV18 to TRBJ2-2, with 7 bases that match TRBD1. After removal of 4 bases from V and 5 bases from J, the junction contained 7 bases not matched to a gene. Germline assignment: CDR1 KGHSH and CDR2 LQKENI. CDR3 size: 15 residues. The CDR3 coding sequence is TGTGCCAGCTCACAACCCGGGACAGAGACCGGGGAGCTGTTTTTT. Translated, it gives CASSQPGTETGELFF.

This chain uses TRBV7-2 with TRBJ2-1; TRBD2 agrees at 13 bases. CDR1 is SGHTA, CDR2 FQGNSA, per germline. The CDR3 is 17 residues long. V was clipped by 3 bases and J by 4 bases; unmatched bases: 6. The DNA for the CDR3 is TGTGCCAGCAGCTTTGCCCGGACTAGCGGGAGTTACAATGAGCAGTTCTTC. It encodes CASSFARTSGSYNEQFF.

V usage is TRBV4-3 and J usage is TRBJ1-6; D is uncertain. CDR1 LGHNA and CDR2 YSLEER come from the germline V gene. V was trimmed by 0 bases and J by 8 bases, leaving 14 bases between them. CDR3 length equals 16 residues. The CDR3 coding sequence is TGCGCCAGCAGCCAAGATCTATTAGGGAGGGATTCACCCCTCCACTTT. It is translated as CASSQDLLGRDSPLHF.

The chain carries TRBV2 and TRBJ2-5; D gene unclear. This CDR3 region has 13 residues. V was cut by 4 bases and J by 1 base, with 7 bases left in between. In germline, CDR1 is SNHLY, CDR2 FYNNEI. CDR3: CASSAWLQETQYF. The CDR3 region has the DNA TGTGCCAGCAGTGCCTGGCTCCAAGAGACCCAGTACTTC.

The V gene is TRBV15, the J gene TRBJ2-3; D unclear. The germline gives CDR1 LNHNV, CDR2 YYDKDF (reference sequence). This CDR3 contains 15 residues. Trimming stripped 0 bases from V and 6 bases from J, with 13 bases between. The CDR3 region is CATSRDPGKMDTQYF. The CDR3 DNA follows: TGTGCCACCAGCAGAGATCCGGGTAAGATGGATACGCAGTATTTT.

The V gene is TRBV28, the J gene TRBJ2-2, with TRBD2 as a possible D gene (5 bases). Germline CDR1 MDHEN, CDR2 SYDVKM. V shed 5 bases and J shed 5 bases, with 18 bases lying between them. CDR3 length: 16 residues. CDR3 residues: CASSPKLGKFTGELFF. The CDR3 DNA follows: TGTGCCAGCAGTCCAAAACTCGGGAAATTTACCGGGGAGCTGTTTTTT.

This chain connects TRBV6-6 to TRBJ1-1; 12 bases align to TRBD1. Per the germline V gene, CDR1 is MNHNY and CDR2 is SVGAGI (reference sequence). This CDR3 has 17 residues. V was clipped by 5 bases and J by 1 base; unmatched bases: 8. This chain's CDR3 is CASSPRDRGPQNTEAFF. CDR3 DNA: TGTGCCAGCAGTCCCCGGGACAGGGGGCCTCAGAACACTGAAGCTTTCTTT.

V gene TRBV27 combines with J gene TRBJ1-1, with D perhaps matching TRBD1 (6 bases). Trimming stripped 10 bases from V and 2 bases from J, with 14 bases between. Germline-derived CDR1 and CDR2 are MNHEY and SMNVEV (reference sequence). The CDR3 has 13 residues. The CDR3 is CATRTGYNTEAFF. The CDR3 nucleotides are TGTGCCACCCGAACAGGGTACAACACTGAAGCTTTCTTT.

The chain couples TRBV28 to TRBJ2-7; 10 nucleotides match TRBD1. V gave up 3 bases and J gave up 4 bases; unmatched junction bases: 3. Germline V gives CDR1 MDHEN, CDR2 SYDVKM. The CDR3 runs to 14 residues. For the CDR3, the DNA is TGTGCCAGCAGTTTTGACAGGGGGCCGTACGAGCAGTACTTC. Residues: CASSFDRGPYEQYF.

The genes are TRBV15 and TRBJ1-1, with D perhaps TRBD1 (5 bases). CDR1 and CDR2 (germline): LNHNV, YYDKDF (reference sequence). V lost 10 bases and J 4 bases, leaving 10 bases between the germline ends. The CDR3 is 11 amino acids. The DNA for the CDR3 is TGTGCCATCTCCGGGGGCACTGAAGCTTTCTTT. It codes for CAISGGTEAFF.

V usage is TRBV28 and J usage is TRBJ1-3; D unresolved. The CDR3 loop spans 14 amino acids. Per germline, CDR1 MDHEN and CDR2 SYDVKM. V shed 3 bases and J shed 3 bases, with 9 bases lying between them. The CDR3 protein is CASSLTGDGNTIYF. DNA of the CDR3: TGTGCCAGCAGTTTGACCGGGGATGGAAACACCATATATTTT.

In its sample, this clone was seen once. The V call is TRBV25-1, the J call TRBJ2-3; TRBD1 agrees at 7 bases. There are 12 residues in the CDR3. Germline CDR1 reads MGHDK; CDR2 reads SYGVNS. V lost 8 bases and J lost 4; bases outside the gene matches: 3. The DNA of the CDR3 is TGTGCCAGCGCGGACAGGCCAGATACGCAGTATTTT. Encoded protein: CASADRPDTQYF.

The rearrangement links TRBV7-2 to TRBJ1-1; no firm D call. Germline V gene data show CDR1 as SGHTA and CDR2 as FQGNSA. The CDR3 spans 13 residues. V dropped 5 bases and J dropped 1 base, with 8 bases sitting between them. CDR3 protein: CASSPRENTEAFF. CDR3 in DNA: TGTGCCAGCAGCCCCCGAGAGAACACTGAAGCTTTCTTT.

J is TRBJ1-2 and V is TRBV3-1 (or the pseudogene TRBV3-2); D is unresolved. The CDR3 is 13 amino acids. V was cut by 3 bases and J by 4 bases, with 9 bases left in between. Germline V gene lookup returns CDR1 LGHDT and CDR2 YNNKEL (reference sequence). CDR3 in amino acids: CASSQRVGYGYTF. Here the CDR3 DNA reads TGTGCCAGCAGCCAGCGAGTCGGCTATGGCTACACCTTC.

The chain joins TRBV6-6 to TRBJ1-5; 10 nucleotides align to TRBD1. CDR3 length equals 14 residues. V trimming: 2 bases; J trimming: 5 bases; junction bases outside the gene matches: 0. Looked up from germline, CDR1 is MNHNY and CDR2 is SVGAGI (reference sequence). DNA for the CDR3: TGTGCCAGCAGTTACGGGACAGGGGATCAGCCCCAGCATTTT. Translating gives CASSYGTGDQPQHF.

The sample holds one count of this clone. For the CDR3, the DNA is TGTGCCAGCAGGCTATGGACTAGCGGGAGTCACAATGAGCAGTTCTTC. Protein: CASRLWTSGSHNEQFF. V and J are TRBV28 and TRBJ2-1; 13 bases line up with TRBD2. V was clipped by 6 bases and J by 5 bases; unmatched bases: 7. Germline-derived CDR1 and CDR2 are MDHEN and SYDVKM. This CDR3 contains 16 residues.